The source of this TCR beta chain is a study of blood T cell repertoires in COVID-19. Study information: The analysed material was cDNA or gDNA that came from T cells, B-cell-depleted T cells, or PBMCs.

CDR3 length: 15 amino acids. Germline V gene data show CDR1 as SGHTA and CDR2 as FQGNSA. Trimming pared 5 bases from V and 2 bases from J, leaving 13 bases between. Assay used: immunoSEQ multiplex PCR; TCRdb lists only in-frame clones, some missing. Among 100,000 to 150,000 clones, 70% to 90% were seen once, and the ten largest hold about 9.3%. The clonotype originates from a man aged 50 to 60 with acute or convalescent COVID-19. This rearrangement joins TRBV7-2 to TRBJ2-1; no reliable D call. The sample comprised peripheral blood. The CDR3 DNA reads TGTGCCAGCAGCCAGCAAAGCAGCGCCTACAATGAGCAGTTCTTC. Translated, it gives CASSQQSSAYNEQFF.